The following is a TCR beta chain sequence with its context. These data come from a study of Tregs in tolerant kidney transplant recipients. V trimming: 5 bases; J trimming: 5 bases; junction bases outside the gene matches: 3. Germline V gene sequence: CDR1 LNHNV, CDR2 YYDKDF (reference sequence). The CDR3 is made up of 14 amino acids. The nonmyeloablative bone marrow transplants came from related graft donors, with transient mixed chimerism. Thawed PBMCs were FACS-sorted into unstimulated CD4+CD25+CD127- regulatory T cells, CD4+CD25- non-regulatory cells, CD4 and CD8 cells. Generated by immunoSEQ multiplex PCR, the TCRdb table keeps only in-frame clones and is missing some. Among 80,000 or so clones listed, roughly nine tenths were seen once.

The V call is TRBV15, the J call TRBJ1-1, with TRBD1 identical over 12 bases. Sequences were derived from CD4+ T cells from blood (PBMCs), sampled 24 months after the transplant. This TCR came from a human patient who received a combined kidney and bone marrow transplant. Some T cells may be provided by the graft donor. CDR3 coding DNA: TGTGCCACCAGCGGGGACAGGGGGCTTACTGAAGCTTTCTTT. Residues: CATSGDRGLTEAFF.